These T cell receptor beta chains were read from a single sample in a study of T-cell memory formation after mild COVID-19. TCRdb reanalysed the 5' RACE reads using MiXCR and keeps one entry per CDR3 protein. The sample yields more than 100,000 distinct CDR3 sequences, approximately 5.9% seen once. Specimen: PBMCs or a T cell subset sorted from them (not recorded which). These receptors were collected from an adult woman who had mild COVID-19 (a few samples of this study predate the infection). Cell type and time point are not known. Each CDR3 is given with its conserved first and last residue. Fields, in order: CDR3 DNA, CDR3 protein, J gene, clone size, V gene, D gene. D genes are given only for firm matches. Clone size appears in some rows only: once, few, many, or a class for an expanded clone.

cdr3_nt: TGTGCCAGCAGCTTAGAGACTAGAGGCATTCAGTACTTC
cdr3_aa: CASSLETRGIQYF
j_call: TRBJ2-4
clone_size: -
v_call: TRBV7-2
d_call: -

cdr3_nt: TGTGCCAGCAGAATAGCGGGAGGGATAAACATTCAGTACTTC
cdr3_aa: CASRIAGGINIQYF
j_call: TRBJ2-4
clone_size: -
v_call: TRBV12-3/TRBV12-4
d_call: TRBD2

cdr3_nt: TGTGCCAGCAGTTTTGCGGGGGGGAGCGCAGATACGCAGTATTTT
cdr3_aa: CASSFAGGSADTQYF
j_call: TRBJ2-3
clone_size: few
v_call: TRBV12-3/TRBV12-4
d_call: TRBD2

cdr3_nt: TGTGCCAGCAGTCCCGAAAGCTCCTATAATTCACCCCTCCACTTT
cdr3_aa: CASSPESSYNSPLHF
j_call: TRBJ1-6
clone_size: -
v_call: TRBV12-3/TRBV12-4
d_call: -

cdr3_nt: TGTGCCAGCAGACAGGGGTCCACTGAAGCTTTCTTT
cdr3_aa: CASRQGSTEAFF
j_call: TRBJ1-1
clone_size: -
v_call: TRBV2
d_call: TRBD1

cdr3_nt: TGTGCCAGCAGCCGTGGGACAGATCCTTCCTACGAGCAGTACTTC
cdr3_aa: CASSRGTDPSYEQYF
j_call: TRBJ2-7
clone_size: many
v_call: TRBV7-8
d_call: TRBD1

cdr3_nt: TGTGCCATCAGTGATAGCGGGGGTATGGTGGAGACCCAGTACTTC
cdr3_aa: CAISDSGGMVETQYF
j_call: TRBJ2-5
clone_size: -
v_call: TRBV10-3
d_call: TRBD2

cdr3_nt: TGCAGTGCTAGAGATCCGCGGCAGCCGAACACTGAAGCTTTCTTT
cdr3_aa: CSARDPRQPNTEAFF
j_call: TRBJ1-1
clone_size: many
v_call: TRBV20-1
d_call: -

cdr3_nt: TGTGCCAGCAGCTTATTTCCAGCGAGTAGCACCGGGGAGCTGTTTTTT
cdr3_aa: CASSLFPASSTGELFF
j_call: TRBJ2-2
clone_size: many
v_call: TRBV7-6
d_call: -

cdr3_nt: TGCGCCAGCAGCTTGGGATCCCCTAATACGCAGTATTTT
cdr3_aa: CASSLGSPNTQYF
j_call: TRBJ2-3
clone_size: -
v_call: TRBV5-1
d_call: -

cdr3_nt: TGTGCCAGCAGTTTTTATAAGACAGGGAGTGAAAAACTGTTTTTT
cdr3_aa: CASSFYKTGSEKLFF
j_call: TRBJ1-4
clone_size: -
v_call: TRBV6-5
d_call: TRBD1

cdr3_nt: TGTGCCAGCAGCCCTTTACTAGCGGACACAGATACGCAGTATTTT
cdr3_aa: CASSPLLADTDTQYF
j_call: TRBJ2-3
clone_size: -
v_call: TRBV12-3/TRBV12-4
d_call: TRBD2

cdr3_nt: TGTGCCAGCAGTTCCCGTAAGGGGAGGACTGAAGCTTTCTTT
cdr3_aa: CASSSRKGRTEAFF
j_call: TRBJ1-1
clone_size: -
v_call: TRBV12-3/TRBV12-4
d_call: -

cdr3_nt: TGTGCCAGTAGCCCCGGGACTAAGTACGAGCAGTACTTC
cdr3_aa: CASSPGTKYEQYF
j_call: TRBJ2-7
clone_size: -
v_call: TRBV19
d_call: TRBD2

cdr3_nt: TGTGCCAGCAGTGATTACGGCGCGGGGGGCCGCCTGGGGGAGCTGTTTTTT
cdr3_aa: CASSDYGAGGRLGELFF
j_call: TRBJ2-2
clone_size: many
v_call: TRBV2
d_call: TRBD2

cdr3_nt: TGTGCCAGCAGCTTAAGGGGGACTAGCGGAACTAGCACAGATACGCAGTATTTT
cdr3_aa: CASSLRGTSGTSTDTQYF
j_call: TRBJ2-3
clone_size: -
v_call: TRBV7-2
d_call: TRBD2

cdr3_nt: TGCAGTGCTAGAGTGGACAGGGGAAGCTACGTCCGCAGCAATCAGCCCCAGCATTTT
cdr3_aa: CSARVDRGSYVRSNQPQHF
j_call: TRBJ1-5
clone_size: -
v_call: TRBV20-1
d_call: TRBD1

cdr3_nt: TGTGCCAGCAGGAGCTTGACAGGGGGAACCAGCAATCAGCCCCAGCATTTT
cdr3_aa: CASRSLTGGTSNQPQHF
j_call: TRBJ1-5
clone_size: -
v_call: TRBV6-5
d_call: TRBD1

cdr3_nt: TGTGCCAGCAGCTTAATGGGGACTACCCTCCAAGAGACCCAGTACTTC
cdr3_aa: CASSLMGTTLQETQYF
j_call: TRBJ2-5
clone_size: few
v_call: TRBV7-2
d_call: TRBD2

cdr3_nt: TGTGCCTGGAGTCCCCCCCCGACCGTCTACAATGAGCAGTTCTTC
cdr3_aa: CAWSPPPTVYNEQFF
j_call: TRBJ2-1
clone_size: -
v_call: TRBV30
d_call: -

cdr3_nt: TGCAGCGTTGATAGCAGCGGGACAGGAACCGAAAAACTGTTTTTT
cdr3_aa: CSVDSSGTGTEKLFF
j_call: TRBJ1-4
clone_size: many
v_call: TRBV29-1
d_call: TRBD1

cdr3_nt: TGTGCCAGCAGCTTTGTGGTCGCTGAAGCTTTCTTT
cdr3_aa: CASSFVVAEAFF
j_call: TRBJ1-1
clone_size: -
v_call: TRBV11-2
d_call: -

cdr3_nt: TGTGCTAGCAGCTTATCCCCTACAGGGGCTCACGAGCAGTACTTC
cdr3_aa: CASSLSPTGAHEQYF
j_call: TRBJ2-7
clone_size: many
v_call: TRBV7-7
d_call: TRBD1

cdr3_nt: TGTGCCACCAGTGATCGGGACGGCTATCAGCCCCAGCATTTT
cdr3_aa: CATSDRDGYQPQHF
j_call: TRBJ1-5
clone_size: few
v_call: TRBV24-1
d_call: -

cdr3_nt: TGTGCCAGCAGGATGACAGGCAGCCTTAACTATGGCTACACCTTC
cdr3_aa: CASRMTGSLNYGYTF
j_call: TRBJ1-2
clone_size: -
v_call: TRBV27
d_call: -

cdr3_nt: TGTGCCAGCAGGACTAGTCGGGAGACCCAGTACTTC
cdr3_aa: CASRTSRETQYF
j_call: TRBJ2-5
clone_size: many
v_call: TRBV2
d_call: -

cdr3_nt: TGTGCCAGCAGCCAAGATGCTAGCGGGAGAAGCCAGTTCTTC
cdr3_aa: CASSQDASGRSQFF
j_call: TRBJ2-1
clone_size: -
v_call: TRBV14
d_call: TRBD2

cdr3_nt: TGTGCCAGCAGAACAGACAGGAGCTATGGCTACACCTTC
cdr3_aa: CASRTDRSYGYTF
j_call: TRBJ1-2
clone_size: many
v_call: TRBV6-5
d_call: -

cdr3_nt: TGTGCCAGCAGTCCCCGGGACACTGAAGCTTTCTTT
cdr3_aa: CASSPRDTEAFF
j_call: TRBJ1-1
clone_size: few
v_call: TRBV2
d_call: -